The 32 T cell receptor beta chains presented below share a single source sample, sequenced in a study of blood T cell repertoires in COVID-19 (dated by TCRdb to about 2020). The library was prepared using the immunoSEQ multiplex PCR assay. Drawn from immuneACCESS, this table holds only the in-frame rearrangements with V and J called that TCRdb kept. Clones are partly lost; checked studies trace under half to an unresolved V gene and leave the rest unexplained. This sample lists 90,000 to 110,000 clones; around 76% were detected once. The ten top clones hold 15% to 20% of the sample. Input material: peripheral blood. These receptors were taken from a woman aged 65 to 85 with acute or convalescent COVID-19.

The J gene is TRBJ1-2, the V gene TRBV7-8; TRBD1 might be the D (5 bases). The V end lost 1 base, the J end lost 6 bases, and 15 bases lay between the germline ends. The CDR3 has 15 residues. Germline V gene data show CDR1 as SGHVS and CDR2 as FQNEAQ. The CDR3 DNA reads TGTGCCAGCAGCTTAGTAACCCAGGGATATGATGGCTACACCTTC. Translated: CASSLVTQGYDGYTF. The whole variable domain, remainder taken from reference TRBV7-8 and TRBJ1-2, is GAGVSQSPRYKVAKRGQDVALRCDPISGHVSLFWYQQALGQGPEFLTYFQNEAQLDKSGLPSDRFFAERPEGSVSTLKIQRTQQEDSAVYLCASSLVTQGYDGYTFGSGTRLTVV.

V and J are TRBV5-6 and TRBJ1-3; D is possibly TRBD1 (6 bases). CDR1 and CDR2 from the germline V gene are SGHDT and YYEEEE. V lost 6 bases to trimming and J lost 0 bases, with 13 bases between them. CDR3 length: 15 residues. The CDR3 sequence is CASTNRATSGNTIYF. The DNA for the CDR3 is TGTGCCAGCACCAACAGGGCGACCTCTGGAAACACCATATATTTT. Together with reference TRBV5-6 and TRBJ1-3, the CDR3 gives the full variable domain: DAGVTQSPTHLIKTRGQQVTLRCSPKSGHDTVSWYQQALGQGPQFIFQYYEEEERQRGNFPDRFSGHQFPNYSSELNVNALLLGDSALYLCASTNRATSGNTIYFGEGSWLTVV.

The chain uses TRBV7-6 and TRBJ2-2; 8 nucleotides align to TRBD1. This CDR3 is 16 amino acids long. V gave up 6 bases and J gave up 1 base; unmatched junction bases: 7. Germline V gene sequence: CDR1 SGHVS, CDR2 FNYEAQ. This chain's CDR3 is CASSEGQGLNTGELFF. CDR3 in DNA: TGTGCCAGCAGTGAAGGACAGGGTTTGAACACCGGGGAGCTGTTTTTT.

The rearrangement joins TRBV29-1 to TRBJ1-2; 7 positions match TRBD1. Germline V gene sequence: CDR1 SQVTM, CDR2 ANQGSEA. V shed 0 bases and J 10 bases; nucleotides not matched to a gene: 11. The CDR3 sequence is 14 residues long. CDR3 sequence: CSVEEGRTGAYYTF. The CDR3 coding sequence is TGCAGCGTTGAAGAGGGCCGGACAGGCGCTTACTACACCTTC.

The CDR3 sequence is CASSGDTGQPQHF. The CDR3 DNA reads as TGTGCCAGCAGTGGGGATACGGGACAGCCCCAGCATTTT. V gene TRBV2 combines with J gene TRBJ1-5; D is unclear. Germline CDR1 and CDR2: SNHLY and FYNNEI. The V gene lost 4 bases and the J gene lost 7 bases, with 11 bases spanning the gap. The CDR3 runs 13 residues.

The CDR3 DNA sequence: TGTGCCAGCAGCTTTCGCAGGGGGATAGGGACAGATACGCAGTATTTT. Translating it yields CASSFRRGIGTDTQYF. V and J are TRBV5-4 and TRBJ2-3, with 7 bases matching TRBD1. The CDR3 is 16 amino acids. Germline V lookup: CDR1 SGHNT, CDR2 YYREEE (reference sequence). After removal of 2 bases from V and 3 bases from J, the junction contained 9 bases not matched to a gene.

The chain carries TRBV6-5 and TRBJ1-5; TRBD1 matches 9 bases. CDR1 and CDR2 from the germline V gene are MNHEY and SVGAGI. CDR3 size: 15 residues. V shed 5 bases and J 6 bases; nucleotides not matched to a gene: 8. CDR3 loop: CASSRTGGAGQPQHF. The CDR3 nucleotides are TGTGCCAGCAGTCGAACAGGGGGCGCGGGTCAGCCCCAGCATTTT.

This clone was counted between two and nine times. The chain links TRBV7-9 to TRBJ1-1; a possible D gene is TRBD1 (6 bases). V lost 7 bases and J 0 bases, leaving 12 bases between the germline ends. CDR1 and CDR2 (germline): SEHNR, FQNEAQ (reference sequence). The CDR3 contains 14 residues. The CDR3 DNA is TGTGCCAGCAATACGGCAGGGGTGAACACTGAAGCTTTCTTT. Amino acid sequence: CASNTAGVNTEAFF.

CDR3 amino acids: CASSVATGGGTDTQYF. The DNA for the CDR3 is TGTGCCAGCAGCGTAGCTACTGGCGGGGGGACAGATACGCAGTATTTT. This chain connects TRBV9 to TRBJ2-3, with TRBD2 identical over 8 bases. V was clipped by 0 bases and J by 3 bases; unmatched bases: 6. Germline CDR1 is SGDLS and CDR2 is YYNGEE. The CDR3 contains 16 residues.

The chain links TRBV7-2 to TRBJ2-1, with 11 bases lining up with TRBD2. The CDR3 is 15 amino acids. The germline V gene has CDR1 SGHTA and CDR2 FQGNSA. J lost 9 bases, V lost 5 bases, and 9 bases had no gene match. The CDR3 nucleotides are TGTGCCAGCAGCCAAAATAGCGGGGGGGCAAGTGAGCAGTTCTTC. Encoded protein: CASSQNSGGASEQFF.

The V and J genes are TRBV7-2 and TRBJ2-2, with 8 bases matching TRBD1. This CDR3 spans 16 amino acids. The V gene end was trimmed by 5 bases and the J gene end by 1 base; junction bases not matched to a gene: 6. Per germline, CDR1 SGHTA and CDR2 FQGNSA. The CDR3 is CASSPTGQENTGELFF. CDR3 DNA: TGTGCCAGCAGCCCCACGGGACAGGAGAACACCGGGGAGCTGTTTTTT.

The V call is TRBV7-2, the J call TRBJ1-2; TRBD1 aligns across 7 bases. CDR3 length: 16 residues. V was pared by 1 base and J by 0 bases, with 5 bases of the junction left unmatched. Per the germline V gene, CDR1 is SGHTA and CDR2 is FQGNSA. CDR3 DNA sequence: TGTGCCAGCAGCTTAGTTAACAGGGGCCCTAACTATGGCTACACCTTC. Amino acid sequence: CASSLVNRGPNYGYTF.

This chain links TRBV7-8 with TRBJ1-6; D possibly corresponds to TRBD1 (6 bases). V lost 0 bases and J 6 bases, leaving 9 bases between the germline ends. Germline CDR1 and CDR2: SGHVS and FQNEAQ. This CDR3 is built from 15 residues. CDR3 sequence reads: CASSLATGFNSPLHF. The CDR3 DNA reads TGTGCCAGCAGCTTAGCCACAGGGTTTAATTCACCCCTCCACTTT.

This clone was detected a few times. The V and J genes are TRBV11-3 and TRBJ2-1; D uncertain. In germline, CDR1 is SGHNT, CDR2 YENEEA. The germline V and J ends were trimmed by 0 bases and 6 bases, with 12 bases remaining between them. The CDR3 has 15 amino acids. The CDR3 loop reads CASSLDFGPVNEQFF. The CDR3, as DNA: TGTGCCAGCAGCTTAGATTTTGGGCCTGTCAATGAGCAGTTCTTC.

The chain joins TRBV28 to TRBJ2-7; D perhaps matches TRBD2 (6 bases). The CDR3 length is 13 residues. The V end lost 7 bases, the J end lost 5 bases, and 15 bases lay between the germline ends. Germline V lookup: CDR1 MDHEN, CDR2 SYDVKM. The DNA for the CDR3 is TGTGCCAGCACGATGGGGGGAACCCACGAGCAGTACTTC. This encodes CASTMGGTHEQYF.

J is TRBJ1-2 and V is TRBV10-3; D gene unclear. Germline V CDR1 and CDR2: ENHRY, SYGVKD. The CDR3 contains 16 residues. With 0 bases removed from V and 5 bases from J, the gap between germline ends came to 16 bases. Here the CDR3 reads CAISESESSAGYGYTF. The CDR3 DNA reads TGTGCCATCAGTGAGTCGGAGTCCTCAGCGGGGTATGGCTACACCTTC.

This sequence joins TRBV18 and TRBJ2-5; D may be TRBD1 (5 bases). CDR3 size: 14 residues. Germline V gene sequence: CDR1 KGHSH, CDR2 LQKENI. Trimming removed 2 bases from V and 2 bases from J, with 9 bases in between. This chain's CDR3 is CASSPRQLQETQYF. The CDR3 bases are TGTGCCAGCTCACCAAGACAGCTACAAGAGACCCAGTACTTC.

Only a few counts were recorded for this clone. This chain links TRBV19 with TRBJ1-5; the match to TRBD1 covers 9 bases. With 1 base clipped from V and 7 bases from J, the junction kept 2 bases outside the gene matches. Per the germline V gene, CDR1 is LNHDA and CDR2 is SQIVND (reference sequence). The CDR3 runs to 14 residues. The CDR3 here is CASSIGTGEQPQHF. The CDR3 DNA reads TGTGCCAGTAGTATAGGGACAGGGGAACAGCCCCAGCATTTT.

This chain links TRBV7-9 with TRBJ1-1; weak D call: TRBD1 (5 bases). The CDR3 has 13 residues. Trimming left V 5 bases short and J 5 bases short, with 12 bases between. In germline, CDR1 is SEHNR, CDR2 FQNEAQ (reference sequence). DNA of the CDR3: TGTGCCAGCAGCATCAGGGTGGAGACTGAAGCTTTCTTT. It encodes CASSIRVETEAFF.

This sequence joins TRBV14 and TRBJ1-6; no definite D call. The CDR3 runs 14 residues. Germline V lookup: CDR1 SGHDN, CDR2 FVKESK. The V and J ends lost 0 bases and 11 bases respectively, with 11 bases between them. In nucleotides, the CDR3 is TGTGCCAGCAGCCAAGAGATCGGGGAGGCACCCCTCCACTTT. Residues: CASSQEIGEAPLHF.

The V and J genes are TRBV11-2 and TRBJ2-3; D might be TRBD1 (6 bases). The ends were cut back, 1 base at V and 2 bases at J, with 10 bases in the middle. The germline CDR1 and CDR2 sequences are SGHAT and FQNNGV. The CDR3 is 15 residues long. CDR3 protein: CASSLAGQFTDTQYF. The CDR3 bases are TGTGCCAGCAGCTTAGCTGGACAGTTCACAGATACGCAGTATTTT.

This chain connects TRBV4-3 to TRBJ1-4; D remains unclear. Germline V gene lookup returns CDR1 LGHNA and CDR2 YSLEER. There are 16 residues in the CDR3. Trimming removed 0 bases from V and 5 bases from J, with 13 bases in between. CDR3 in amino acids: CASSQDPGGLNEKLFF. The CDR3 nucleotides are TGCGCCAGCAGCCAAGATCCCGGCGGATTGAATGAAAAACTGTTTTTT.

This sequence joins TRBV29-1 and TRBJ1-3, with D perhaps TRBD1 (5 bases). Germline V lookup: CDR1 SQVTM, CDR2 ANQGSEA. This CDR3 comprises 12 residues. V was clipped by 6 bases and J by 2 bases, with 8 bases between them. The CDR3 here is CSVRETGNTIYF. The CDR3 DNA reads TGCAGCGTCAGGGAAACTGGAAACACCATATATTTT.

V is TRBV20-1 and J is TRBJ2-4, with 10 bases aligning to TRBD2. The J segment lost 12 bases and the V segment lost 7 bases, leaving 6 bases of the junction unmatched. Germline CDR1 and CDR2: DFQATT and SNEGSKA (reference sequence). There are 11 residues in the CDR3. As DNA, the CDR3 is TGCAGTGTACAAGCGGGGGGGCCTCAGTACTTC. Encoded protein: CSVQAGGPQYF.

The rearrangement links TRBV5-1 to TRBJ2-2; 9 bases match TRBD1. Looked up from germline, CDR1 is SGHRS and CDR2 is YFSETQ. This CDR3 contains 17 residues. With 0 bases clipped from V and 10 bases from J, the junction kept 13 bases outside the gene matches. The chain's CDR3 is CASSLGRTGARQEELFF. The CDR3 DNA reads TGCGCCAGCAGCTTGGGAAGGACAGGGGCGCGACAAGAGGAGCTGTTTTTT.

This clone appeared a few times. The genes are TRBV5-5 and TRBJ1-3; D is uncertain. Trimming stripped 4 bases from V and 0 bases from J, with 2 bases between. Per the germline V gene, CDR1 is SGHKS and CDR2 is YYEKEE (reference sequence). This CDR3 is built from 12 residues. The chain's CDR3 is CASSRSGNTIYF. In DNA form, the CDR3 reads TGTGCCAGCAGCCGCTCTGGAAACACCATATATTTT. The complete variable domain, with remaining parts taken from reference TRBV5-5 and TRBJ1-3, reads DAGVTQSPTHLIKTRGQQVTLRCSPISGHKSVSWYQQVLGQGPQFIFQYYEKEERGRGNFPDRFSARQFPNYSSELNVNALLLGDSALYLCASSRSGNTIYFGEGSWLTVV.

The V gene is TRBV5-1, the J gene TRBJ1-6; no clear D gene. Trimming removed 4 bases at V and 10 bases at J, with 15 bases between. Germline values: CDR1 SGHRS, CDR2 YFSETQ. The CDR3 is made up of 14 amino acids. The CDR3 sequence is CASSPSGESSPLHF. CDR3 coding DNA: TGCGCCAGCAGCCCTAGTGGGGAGTCATCACCCCTCCACTTT.

This clone was seen a single time. The chain couples TRBV15 to TRBJ2-3; D not resolved. CDR3 length equals 16 residues. CDR1 is LNHNV and CDR2 is YYDKDF in the germline V gene (reference sequence). The V end lost 0 bases, the J end lost 6 bases, and 16 bases lay between the germline ends. The CDR3 is CATSRDSSYLGDTQYF. CDR3 DNA sequence: TGTGCCACCAGCAGAGATAGTTCCTACCTCGGGGATACGCAGTATTTT.

This chain links TRBV5-6 with TRBJ1-1; no firm D call. Trimming removed 4 bases at V and 1 base at J, with 5 bases between. CDR3 length equals 12 residues. Germline V gene sequence: CDR1 SGHDT, CDR2 YYEEEE. The CDR3 here is CASSLRNTEAFF. Written as DNA, the CDR3 is TGTGCCAGCAGCCTCCGGAACACTGAAGCTTTCTTT.

The chain links TRBV3-1 (or the pseudogene TRBV3-2) to TRBJ1-5; TRBD1 matches 7 bases. Germline V lookup: CDR1 LGHDT, CDR2 YNNKEL (reference sequence). This CDR3 contains 19 residues. The junction had 14 bases not matched to a gene; V was cut back by 3 bases and J by 0 bases. The chain's CDR3 is CASSQARLQGSPSNQPQHF. The DNA for the CDR3 is TGTGCCAGCAGCCAGGCTAGGTTACAGGGGTCTCCTAGCAATCAGCCCCAGCATTTT.

The sample holds a few counts of this clone. This chain connects TRBV5-6 to TRBJ1-2, with TRBD1 matching 7 bases. The V gene end was trimmed by 0 bases and the J gene end by 5 bases; junction bases not matched to a gene: 7. From germline, CDR1 is SGHDT and CDR2 YYEEEE. This CDR3 has 15 amino acids. CDR3 sequence reads: CASSLDLGQRYGYTF. For the CDR3, the DNA is TGTGCCAGCAGCTTGGATTTGGGACAGAGATATGGCTACACCTTC. Complete variable domain (other parts from reference TRBV5-6 and TRBJ1-2): DAGVTQSPTHLIKTRGQQVTLRCSPKSGHDTVSWYQQALGQGPQFIFQYYEEEERQRGNFPDRFSGHQFPNYSSELNVNALLLGDSALYLCASSLDLGQRYGYTFGSGTRLTVV.

The genes are TRBV7-8 and TRBJ1-2; 8 bases line up with TRBD1. CDR1 is SGHVS and CDR2 is FQNEAQ in the germline V gene. V shed 7 bases and J 7 bases; nucleotides not matched to a gene: 14. The CDR3 sequence is 15 residues long. The CDR3: CASIPQGGVSLGYTF. Here the CDR3 DNA reads TGTGCCAGCATCCCACAGGGGGGAGTTAGTCTTGGCTACACCTTC.